The rows below give T cell receptor beta chains drawn from one sample of a study of identical twins. TCRdb re-called the 5' RACE reads with MiXCR, one entry per CDR3 protein. The table includes about 890,000 distinct CDR3 sequences, 12% detected once. These records were also assigned to another study, of yellow fever vaccine responses in identical twins.

The sequencing input was PBMCs. All receptors derive from a woman aged 18-29 years in good health. CDR3s include the opening cysteine and the closing phenylalanine or tryptophan. Each record gives: V gene, D gene, clone size, J gene, CDR3 DNA, CDR3 protein. A D gene is named only where the DNA matches it firmly. Clone size is not always given. Where it is, it says once, few, many or a class for expanded clones.

v_gene: TRBV2; d_gene: -; abundance: -; j_gene: TRBJ2-5; CDR3nt: TGTGCCAGCAGTGAAGCGGGAGAGACCCAGTACTTC; CDR3aa: CASSEAGETQYF
v_gene: TRBV7-8; d_gene: TRBD2; abundance: -; j_gene: TRBJ2-1; CDR3nt: TGTGCCAGCAGCCCCGACGGACTAGTGGTTTCGGGTGAGCAGTTCTTC; CDR3aa: CASSPDGLVVSGEQFF
v_gene: TRBV6-1; d_gene: TRBD1; abundance: -; j_gene: TRBJ1-2; CDR3nt: TGTGCCAGCAAAGGGACAGGGGCCATCTATGGCTACACCTTC; CDR3aa: CASKGTGAIYGYTF
v_gene: TRBV20-1; d_gene: TRBD2; abundance: few; j_gene: TRBJ2-3; CDR3nt: TGCAGTGCTTCCGGACTAGCGGGGCTCACAGATACGCAGTATTTT; CDR3aa: CSASGLAGLTDTQYF
v_gene: TRBV7-6; d_gene: -; abundance: many; j_gene: TRBJ2-5; CDR3nt: TGTGCCAGCAGCTTAGTTGACCAAGAGACCCAGTACTTC; CDR3aa: CASSLVDQETQYF
v_gene: TRBV7-9; d_gene: -; abundance: few; j_gene: TRBJ2-7; CDR3nt: TGTGCCAGCAGCTTAGTTCTAGGAGAGTTGGGCGAGCAGTACTTC; CDR3aa: CASSLVLGELGEQYF
v_gene: TRBV5-1; d_gene: -; abundance: few; j_gene: TRBJ2-1; CDR3nt: TGCGCCAGCAGCTTTGAGGGACGGGCCAACAATGAGCAGTTCTTC; CDR3aa: CASSFEGRANNEQFF
v_gene: TRBV3-1; d_gene: TRBD2; abundance: few; j_gene: TRBJ2-1; CDR3nt: TGTGCCAGCAGCCAAACTAGCGGGATAGGCTACAATGAGCAGTTCTTC; CDR3aa: CASSQTSGIGYNEQFF
v_gene: TRBV7-2; d_gene: -; abundance: -; j_gene: TRBJ2-3; CDR3nt: TGTGCCAGCAGCTTGATTGGGGGGCAAGGAGATACGCAGTATTTT; CDR3aa: CASSLIGGQGDTQYF
v_gene: TRBV12-3/TRBV12-4; d_gene: TRBD2; abundance: few; j_gene: TRBJ2-3; CDR3nt: TGTGCCAGCACTCGCGCGGGAGGGGTAGATACGCAGTATTTT; CDR3aa: CASTRAGGVDTQYF
v_gene: TRBV3-1; d_gene: -; abundance: many; j_gene: TRBJ1-1; CDR3nt: TGTGCCAGCAGCCAATGGGCAACAGGGAAAGCTTTCTTT; CDR3aa: CASSQWATGKAFF
v_gene: TRBV4-2; d_gene: -; abundance: few; j_gene: TRBJ2-2; CDR3nt: TGTGCCAGCAGCCCACAGGTGGACAGGAACACCGGGGAGCTGTTTTTT; CDR3aa: CASSPQVDRNTGELFF
v_gene: TRBV28; d_gene: TRBD1; abundance: -; j_gene: TRBJ2-7; CDR3nt: TGTGCCAGCCAGGGGGACTACGAGCAGTACTTC; CDR3aa: CASQGDYEQYF
v_gene: TRBV28; d_gene: TRBD2; abundance: many; j_gene: TRBJ2-1; CDR3nt: TGTGCCAGCACCGGGACTAGCGGGGCCAATGAGCAGTTCTTC; CDR3aa: CASTGTSGANEQFF
v_gene: TRBV14; d_gene: -; abundance: -; j_gene: TRBJ2-5; CDR3nt: TGTGCCAGCAGCCCCTCCATCCGGGGGGAGACCCAGTACTTC; CDR3aa: CASSPSIRGETQYF
v_gene: TRBV28; d_gene: -; abundance: many; j_gene: TRBJ2-3; CDR3nt: TGTGCCAGCAGTTTACGGCAATATGGAGATACGCAGTATTTT; CDR3aa: CASSLRQYGDTQYF
v_gene: TRBV12-3/TRBV12-4; d_gene: -; abundance: few; j_gene: TRBJ2-7; CDR3nt: TGTGCCAGCAGTTTAGTAATCCACGAGCAGTACTTC; CDR3aa: CASSLVIHEQYF
v_gene: TRBV28; d_gene: TRBD2; abundance: many; j_gene: TRBJ2-3; CDR3nt: TGTGCCAGCAGTTTACCCTGGCGGGGGGTAGGGTCTGTGGATACGCAGTATTTT; CDR3aa: CASSLPWRGVGSVDTQYF
v_gene: TRBV19; d_gene: -; abundance: -; j_gene: TRBJ2-4; CDR3nt: TGTGCCAGTAGTATCTGGGCAGGGTGGGAAAACATTCAGTACTTC; CDR3aa: CASSIWAGWENIQYF
v_gene: TRBV20-1; d_gene: -; abundance: few; j_gene: TRBJ2-3; CDR3nt: TGCAGTGCTAGCCTCGCGGCAGATACGCAGTATTTT; CDR3aa: CSASLAADTQYF
v_gene: TRBV7-8; d_gene: -; abundance: -; j_gene: TRBJ2-1; CDR3nt: TGTGCCAGCAGCTCATGGAACGGAGAGCGGCCCTACAATGAGCAGTTCTTC; CDR3aa: CASSSWNGERPYNEQFF
v_gene: TRBV5-1; d_gene: TRBD1; abundance: many; j_gene: TRBJ2-2; CDR3nt: TGCGCCAGCAGCTTCCTGACAGGGGAGAAGTTGTTTTTT; CDR3aa: CASSFLTGEKLFF
v_gene: TRBV3-1; d_gene: TRBD1; abundance: -; j_gene: TRBJ1-2; CDR3nt: TGTGCCAGCAGCTCTTGGACAGGTCGGGGGGATGGCTACACCTTC; CDR3aa: CASSSWTGRGDGYTF
v_gene: TRBV20-1; d_gene: TRBD2; abundance: many; j_gene: TRBJ2-1; CDR3nt: TGCAGTGCTAGGCTCGGGACTAGCAGGGATGAGCAGTTCTTC; CDR3aa: CSARLGTSRDEQFF
v_gene: TRBV5-1; d_gene: -; abundance: many; j_gene: TRBJ2-3; CDR3nt: TGCGCCAGCAAGGCATTGCTGACGACTAGCACAGATACGCAGTATTTT; CDR3aa: CASKALLTTSTDTQYF
v_gene: TRBV6-1; d_gene: -; abundance: -; j_gene: TRBJ1-5; CDR3nt: TGTGCCAGCAGCCAGAAACTGGGCGGCAATCAGCCCCAGCATTTT; CDR3aa: CASSQKLGGNQPQHF